The TCR beta chain under discussion was sequenced for a study of T cell clonotyping in hematopoietic cell transplantation. About this clone itself: Its antigen is currently unknown.

The V gene lost 6 bases and the J gene lost 3 bases, with 5 bases spanning the gap. Per the germline V gene, CDR1 is KGHSH and CDR2 is LQKENI. The CDR3 covers 11 residues. Study-level results: Broader posttransplant TCR repertoire diversity was predicted by graft donor and pretransplant recipient Inverse Simpson Index values. Pathologically expanded recipient clonotypes increased progressively from day 30 to day 180 as diversity fell. Few recipient clonotypes overlapped donors; over 95% were de novo at given depth.

The data were produced by immunoSEQ multiplex PCR, yet TCRdb's version contains in-frame clones alone and is incomplete. Here the sample spans about 2,200 clones, approximately 80% being singletons. The material sequenced was PBMCs, taken 100 days after allogeneic stem cell transplant. The receptor comes from a male patient aged 50 to 60 who had an allogeneic stem cell transplant from a related donor, so the T cells may come from the graft donor. Some clones in this sample may be carry-over from other donors' samples. This chain uses TRBV18 with TRBJ1-1, with TRBD1 as a possible D gene (5 bases). In DNA, the CDR3 is TGTGCCAGCTCGGGGGACACTGAAGCTTTCTTT. Translating it yields CASSGDTEAFF.